What follows are 25 T cell receptor beta chains derived from one specimen sequenced in a study of STAT5B mutations in CD4+ large granular lymphocyte leukemia. The data were produced by immunoSEQ multiplex PCR, yet TCRdb's version contains in-frame clones alone and is incomplete. The data hold 30,000 to 40,000 clones, with 76% observed a single time. The source material was CD4+ T cells from blood buffy coats. The origin of the receptors is a human donor in good health.

This clone was picked up one time. The CDR3 DNA sequence: TGCGCCAGCAGCTTGAGGAACTTCGATGGCTACACCTTC. Its translation: CASSLRNFDGYTF. The chain joins TRBV5-1 to TRBJ1-2, with D hard to call. The germline CDR1 and CDR2 sequences are SGHRS and YFSETQ. The CDR3 covers 13 residues. V gave up 1 base and J gave up 6 bases, with 10 bases separating them.

A single count supports this clone. This chain's CDR3 is CASSDMDRSSSYEQYF. CDR3 DNA sequence: TGTGCCAGCAGCGATATGGACCGCTCGTCCTCCTACGAGCAGTACTTC. The rearrangement links TRBV6-6 to TRBJ2-7; no firm D call. Trimming left V 6 bases short and J 0 bases short, with 18 bases between. Germline CDR1 reads MNHNY; CDR2 reads SVGAGI (reference sequence). The CDR3 has 16 amino acids.

The chain couples TRBV10-1 to TRBJ2-7; possibly TRBD2 for D (7 bases). Trimming took off 4 bases at V and 4 bases at J, with 20 bases between the two ends. Germline CDR1 is WNHNN and CDR2 is SYGVQD (reference sequence). This CDR3 is 16 amino acids long. CDR3 sequence reads: CASSGGGTRLGYEQYF. The DNA for the CDR3 is TGCGCCAGCAGTGGGGGGGGGACAAGACTGGGGTACGAGCAGTACTTC.

The V gene is TRBV7-9, the J gene TRBJ2-2; maybe TRBD2 (6 bases). Germline V gene lookup returns CDR1 SEHNR and CDR2 FQNEAQ (reference sequence). Trimming pared 3 bases from V and 4 bases from J, leaving 15 bases between. The CDR3 contains 16 residues. CDR3 DNA: TGTGCCAGCAGCTTGGATGGAGGGCTGAGCACCGGGGAGCTGTTTTTT. Amino acids: CASSLDGGLSTGELFF.

This sequence joins TRBV19 and TRBJ1-1, with TRBD1 matching 7 bases. The V gene end was trimmed by 4 bases and the J gene end by 4 bases; junction bases not matched to a gene: 6. Germline V gene sequence: CDR1 LNHDA, CDR2 SQIVND (reference sequence). CDR3 length: 14 residues. CDR3 nucleotides: TGTGCCAGTAGTAAGGGACAGCAGGGCACTGAAGCTTTCTTT. This sequence encodes CASSKGQQGTEAFF.

This clone was picked up one time. CDR3 sequence: CASSWATGGNNSPLHF. CDR3 in DNA: TGCGCCAGCAGCTGGGCGACAGGGGGAAACAATTCACCCCTCCACTTT. The chain joins TRBV5-1 to TRBJ1-6; TRBD1 matches 9 bases. The J segment lost 7 bases and the V segment lost 3 bases, leaving 8 bases of the junction unmatched. Germline V lookup: CDR1 SGHRS, CDR2 YFSETQ. CDR3 length equals 16 residues.

The chain couples TRBV5-1 to TRBJ2-7; TRBD2 matches 10 bases. Germline CDR1 is SGHRS and CDR2 is YFSETQ. There are 14 residues in the CDR3. The V and J ends lost 1 base and 2 bases, in that order; junction bases with no gene match: 0. The CDR3 loop is CASSLTSGAYEQYF. The CDR3 DNA reads as TGCGCCAGCAGCTTGACTAGCGGGGCCTACGAGCAGTACTTC.

J is TRBJ1-6 and V is TRBV9; D ambiguous. Looked up from germline, CDR1 is SGDLS and CDR2 is YYNGEE. V lost 3 bases to trimming and J lost 6 bases, with 13 bases between them. The CDR3 covers 15 residues. Written as DNA, the CDR3 is TGTGCCAGCAGCGATAGGACGGGCGGTAATTCACCCCTCCACTTT. Encoded protein: CASSDRTGGNSPLHF.

CDR3 in amino acids: CASSLDPVGEQYF. The CDR3 DNA reads TGTGCCAGCAGCTTGGATCCGGTGGGGGAGCAGTACTTC. This chain connects TRBV5-4 to TRBJ2-5; tentatively, D is TRBD1 or TRBD2 (5 bases each). With 0 bases removed from V and 11 bases from J, the gap between germline ends came to 14 bases. The CDR3 extends over 13 amino acids. Germline CDR1 reads SGHNT; CDR2 reads YYREEE (reference sequence).

The gene calls are TRBV5-1 and TRBJ2-3; maybe TRBD1 (6 bases). V was clipped by 3 bases and J by 7 bases, with 18 bases between them. This CDR3 region has 15 residues. Germline V gene data show CDR1 as SGHRS and CDR2 as YFSETQ. CDR3: CASSSADSGDHTQYF. CDR3 in DNA: TGCGCCAGCAGCTCGGCCGATTCAGGGGATCATACGCAGTATTTT.

The rearrangement joins TRBV18 to TRBJ2-1; D is possibly TRBD1 or TRBD2 (5 bases each). The V gene's germline CDR1 is KGHSH and CDR2 LQKENI. Trimming removed 0 bases from V and 9 bases from J, with 12 bases in between. The CDR3 has 14 residues. The CDR3 coding sequence is TGTGCCAGCTCACCACCCGGTGTGAGGGGTGAGCAGTTCTTC. Protein sequence: CASSPPGVRGEQFF.

This clone was seen a few times. The chain uses TRBV18 and TRBJ2-7, with 9 bases identical to TRBD2. The CDR3 has 17 residues. Germline CDR1 and CDR2: KGHSH and LQKENI. Unmatched junction bases numbered 12, after V lost 2 bases and J lost 4 bases. CDR3 region: CASSPKIAGAANYEQYF. DNA for the CDR3: TGTGCCAGCTCACCAAAGATAGCGGGAGCCGCTAATTACGAGCAGTACTTC.

This clone was seen a single time. This chain uses TRBV27 with TRBJ2-2; 11 nucleotides align to TRBD2. This CDR3 has 17 residues. V was pared by 6 bases and J by 4 bases, with 10 bases of the junction left unmatched. Germline CDR1 reads MNHEY; CDR2 reads SMNVEV (reference sequence). The CDR3 reads CASRPLAGGFGTGELFF. CDR3 DNA: TGTGCCAGCAGGCCCCTAGCGGGGGGTTTCGGCACCGGGGAGCTGTTTTTT.

The V and J genes are TRBV2 and TRBJ2-3, with 8 bases lining up with TRBD2. The V segment lost 2 bases and the J segment 2 bases; nucleotides outside the gene matches: 6. Germline V CDR1 and CDR2: SNHLY, FYNNEI. This CDR3 contains 16 residues. The CDR3 DNA reads TGTGCCAGCAGTGAACTCGGGACTAGAGTCACAGATACGCAGTATTTT. Translated: CASSELGTRVTDTQYF.

This chain connects TRBV19 to TRBJ1-2; no clear D gene. V dropped 2 bases and J dropped 4 bases, with 8 bases sitting between them. Per the germline V gene, CDR1 is LNHDA and CDR2 is SQIVND (reference sequence). The CDR3 totals 13 residues. The CDR3 sequence is CASSISPSYGYTF. For the CDR3, the DNA is TGTGCCAGTAGTATATCACCATCCTATGGCTACACCTTC.

The V call is TRBV7-9, the J call TRBJ2-2; D is possibly TRBD1 (6 bases). The germline V and J ends were trimmed by 0 bases and 2 bases, with 7 bases remaining between them. Germline CDR1 reads SEHNR; CDR2 reads FQNEAQ (reference sequence). The CDR3 totals 15 residues. As DNA, the CDR3 is TGTGCCAGCAGCTTAGCGACAGGAAACACCGGGGAGCTGTTTTTT. This encodes CASSLATGNTGELFF. The full variable domain, rest sourced from reference TRBV7-9 and TRBJ2-2, is DTGVSQNPRHKITKRGQNVTFRCDPISEHNRLYWYRQTLGQGPEFLTYFQNEAQLEKSRLLSDRFSAERPKGSFSTLEIQRTEQGDSAMYLCASSLATGNTGELFFGEGSRLTVL.

The chain uses TRBV7-6 and TRBJ2-2; tentative D call: TRBD2 (6 bases). Germline CDR1 is SGHVS and CDR2 is FNYEAQ. V was cut by 5 bases and J by 7 bases, with 11 bases left in between. This CDR3 spans 13 amino acids. In nucleotides, the CDR3 is TGTGCCAGCAGCGGCCTCGGGAGCGGGGAGCTGTTTTTT. It encodes CASSGLGSGELFF.

This clone was recorded only once. V is TRBV18 and J is TRBJ2-2; 7 nucleotides align to TRBD1. CDR3 length equals 15 residues. V was clipped by 3 bases and J by 5 bases; unmatched bases: 6. Germline CDR1 is KGHSH and CDR2 is LQKENI. CDR3 residues: CASSPGAGGTGELFF. The CDR3 DNA is TGTGCCAGCTCACCGGGTGCAGGGGGAACCGGGGAGCTGTTTTTT.

The chain is built from TRBV7-2 and TRBJ2-5, with 8 bases lining up with TRBD2. This CDR3 has 17 residues. V shed 5 bases, J shed 1 base, and the junction held 12 bases outside the gene matches. Looked up from germline, CDR1 is SGHTA and CDR2 is FQGNSA. This chain's CDR3 is CASSPTWGLGRQETQYF. DNA of the CDR3: TGTGCCAGCAGCCCGACCTGGGGACTAGGACGCCAAGAGACCCAGTACTTC.

The chain is built from TRBV19 and TRBJ2-7; 7 nucleotides line up with TRBD1. J was trimmed by 3 bases and V by 4 bases; bases with no gene match: 9. The CDR3 contains 15 residues. The germline gives CDR1 LNHDA, CDR2 SQIVND (reference sequence). CDR3 in DNA: TGTGCCAGTAGTACCTTCCCCCGACAGGGCTACGAGCAGTACTTC. Translation: CASSTFPRQGYEQYF.

The V gene is TRBV7-2, the J gene TRBJ1-5; D not resolved. Looked up from germline, CDR1 is SGHTA and CDR2 is FQGNSA. The V end was cut by 3 bases, the J end by 3 bases, with 9 bases between. The CDR3 is 14 amino acids. The CDR3 sequence: CASSLYGDNQPQHF. DNA for the CDR3: TGTGCCAGCAGCTTGTACGGGGACAATCAGCCCCAGCATTTT.

The V gene is TRBV21-1, the J gene TRBJ2-5; the table calls TRBD2, which could not be checked here. TRBV21-1 corresponds to a pseudogene. This CDR3 contains 16 residues. This CDR3 reads CASSKGAGLIQETQYF. In DNA form, the CDR3 reads TGTGCCAGCAGCAAAGGGGCGGGACTCATACAAGAGACCCAGTACTTC.

The chain carries TRBV5-1 and TRBJ2-3; D possibly corresponds to TRBD1 (5 bases). Germline V gene lookup returns CDR1 SGHRS and CDR2 YFSETQ. CDR3 length equals 16 residues. V was shortened by 4 bases and J by 3 bases, with 18 bases between the two germline ends. The CDR3 spells CASSPPAQGPTDTQYF. The CDR3 DNA is TGCGCCAGCAGCCCTCCCGCGCAGGGCCCAACAGATACGCAGTATTTT.

The chain uses TRBV5-1 and TRBJ2-2; D gene uncertain. This CDR3 region has 13 residues. Trimming stripped 0 bases from V and 5 bases from J, with 5 bases between. Germline assignment: CDR1 SGHRS and CDR2 YFSETQ. The CDR3 loop is CASSLGLTGELFF. The DNA for the CDR3 is TGCGCCAGCAGCTTGGGGCTGACCGGGGAGCTGTTTTTT.

The chain is built from TRBV7-3 and TRBJ2-2; no clear D. Per germline, CDR1 SGHTA and CDR2 FQGTGA. CDR3 length: 16 residues. Trimming shortened V by 5 bases and J by 1 base, and 14 bases separated the two germline ends. The CDR3 DNA follows: TGTGCCAGCAGCCCAAGGCCTACTCTGAACACCGGGGAGCTGTTTTTT. Amino acids: CASSPRPTLNTGELFF.